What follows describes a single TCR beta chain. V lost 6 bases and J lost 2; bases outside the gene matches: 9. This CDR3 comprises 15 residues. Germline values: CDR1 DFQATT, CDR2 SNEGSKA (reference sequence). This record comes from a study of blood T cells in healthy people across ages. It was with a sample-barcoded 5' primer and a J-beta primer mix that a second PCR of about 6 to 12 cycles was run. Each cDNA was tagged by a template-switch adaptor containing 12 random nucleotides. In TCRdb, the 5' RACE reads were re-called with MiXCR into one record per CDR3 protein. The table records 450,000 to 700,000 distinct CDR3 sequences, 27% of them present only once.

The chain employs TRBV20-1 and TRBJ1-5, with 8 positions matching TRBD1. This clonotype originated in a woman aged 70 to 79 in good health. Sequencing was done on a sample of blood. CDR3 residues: CSARLTGEGNQPQHF. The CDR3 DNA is TGCAGTGCAAGACTGACAGGGGAAGGCAATCAGCCCCAGCATTTT.